This TCR beta chain was found in a study of early T cells in non-severe SARS-CoV-2 infection. Study results and caveats: Comparison of clonotypes with VDJdb favored anti-spike CD8 responses while missing private and CD4 specificities.

TCRdb analysed the 5' RACE reads with MiXCR anew, one entry per CDR3 protein. Found here are 60,000 or so distinct CDR3 sequences, approximately 12% of them singletons; the top ten hold around 9.9%. Trimming removed 5 bases from V and 10 bases from J, with 17 bases in between. CDR3 length: 13 amino acids. In germline, CDR1 is SGHTA, CDR2 FQGNSA. This clonotype was seen only a few times. No antigen is known for it. The rearrangement links TRBV7-2 to TRBJ2-5; D remains ambiguous. Material for sequencing was whole blood. This sequence originates from an adult who was a healthcare worker with PCR-confirmed SARS-CoV-2 infection or an uninfected control (not recorded which). Here the CDR3 DNA reads TGTGCCAGCAGCCGTGGATCTCCCCCTATCCAGTACTTC. Amino acid sequence: CASSRGSPPIQYF. Complete variable domain (other parts from reference TRBV7-2 and TRBJ2-5): GAGVSQSPSNKVTEKGKDVELRCDPISGHTALYWYRQSLGQGLEFLIYFQGNSAPDKSGLPSDRFSAERTGGSVSTLTIQRTQQEDSAVYLCASSRGSPPIQYFGPGTRLLVL.